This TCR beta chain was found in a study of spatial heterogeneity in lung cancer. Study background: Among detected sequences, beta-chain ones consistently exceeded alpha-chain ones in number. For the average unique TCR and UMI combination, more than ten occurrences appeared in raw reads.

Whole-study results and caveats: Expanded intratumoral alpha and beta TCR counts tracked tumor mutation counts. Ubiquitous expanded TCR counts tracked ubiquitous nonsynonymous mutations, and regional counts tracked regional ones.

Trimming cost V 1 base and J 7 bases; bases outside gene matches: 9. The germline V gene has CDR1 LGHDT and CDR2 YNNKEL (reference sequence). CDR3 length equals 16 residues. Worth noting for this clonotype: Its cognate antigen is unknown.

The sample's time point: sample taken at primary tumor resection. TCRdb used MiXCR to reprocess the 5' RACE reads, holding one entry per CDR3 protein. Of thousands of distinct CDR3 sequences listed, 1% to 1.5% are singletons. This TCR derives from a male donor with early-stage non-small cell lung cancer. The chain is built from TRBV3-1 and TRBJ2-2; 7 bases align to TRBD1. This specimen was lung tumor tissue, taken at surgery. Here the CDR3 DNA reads TGTGCCAGCAGCCAAGCGACAGGGTTTTCGGACGGGGAGCTGTTTTTT. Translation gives CASSQATGFSDGELFF.